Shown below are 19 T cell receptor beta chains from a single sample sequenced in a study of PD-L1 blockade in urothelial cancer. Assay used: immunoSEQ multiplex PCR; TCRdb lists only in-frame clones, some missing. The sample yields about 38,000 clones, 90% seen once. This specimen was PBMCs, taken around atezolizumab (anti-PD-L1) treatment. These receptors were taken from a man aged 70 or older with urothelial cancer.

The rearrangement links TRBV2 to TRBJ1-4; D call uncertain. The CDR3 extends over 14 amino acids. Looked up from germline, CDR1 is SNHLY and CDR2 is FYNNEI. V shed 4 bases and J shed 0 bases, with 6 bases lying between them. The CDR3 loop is CASSGFATNEKLFF. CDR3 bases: TGTGCCAGCAGTGGTTTCGCAACTAATGAAAAACTGTTTTTT.

The CDR3 nucleotides read TGTGCCAGCAGTGAATCCCTCCCGGGGGGGACTGAAGCTTTCTTT. This gives the protein CASSESLPGGTEAFF. This chain joins TRBV25-1 and TRBJ1-1, with D perhaps TRBD1 (5 bases). The germline gives CDR1 MGHDK, CDR2 SYGVNS. CDR3 length: 15 amino acids. Trimming took off 1 base at V and 5 bases at J, with 14 bases between the two ends.

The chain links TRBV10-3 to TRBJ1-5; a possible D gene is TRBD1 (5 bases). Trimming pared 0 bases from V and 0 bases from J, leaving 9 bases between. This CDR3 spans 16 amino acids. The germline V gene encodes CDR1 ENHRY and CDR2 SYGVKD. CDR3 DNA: TGTGCCATCAGTGAGTCTGGGGGGAATAGCAATCAGCCCCAGCATTTT. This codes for CAISESGGNSNQPQHF.

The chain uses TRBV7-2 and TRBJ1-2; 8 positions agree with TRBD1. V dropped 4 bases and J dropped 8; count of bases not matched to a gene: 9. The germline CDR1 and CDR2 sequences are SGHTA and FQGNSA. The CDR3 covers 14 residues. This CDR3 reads CASSSTGTGYGYTF. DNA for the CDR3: TGTGCCAGCAGCTCGACCGGGACAGGTTACGGCTACACCTTC.

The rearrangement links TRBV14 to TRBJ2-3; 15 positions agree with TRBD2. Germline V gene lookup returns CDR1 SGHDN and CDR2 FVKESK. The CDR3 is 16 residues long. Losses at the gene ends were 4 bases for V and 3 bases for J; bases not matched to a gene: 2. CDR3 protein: CASSRTSGRVTDTQYF. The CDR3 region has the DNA TGTGCCAGCAGCCGGACTAGCGGGAGGGTGACAGATACGCAGTATTTT.

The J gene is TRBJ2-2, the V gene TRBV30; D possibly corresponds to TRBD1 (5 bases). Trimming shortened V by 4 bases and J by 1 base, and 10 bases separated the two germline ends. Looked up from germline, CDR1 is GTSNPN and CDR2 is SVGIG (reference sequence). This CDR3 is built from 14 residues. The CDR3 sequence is CAWIWGGNTGELFF. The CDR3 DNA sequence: TGTGCCTGGATATGGGGCGGGAACACCGGGGAGCTGTTTTTT.

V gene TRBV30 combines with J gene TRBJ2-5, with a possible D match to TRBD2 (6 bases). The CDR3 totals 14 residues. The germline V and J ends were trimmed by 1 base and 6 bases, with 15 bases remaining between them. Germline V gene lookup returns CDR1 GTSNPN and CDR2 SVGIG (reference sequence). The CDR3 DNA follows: TGTGCCTGGAGTGACCTCGGCGGGACGAAGACCCAGTACTTC. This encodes CAWSDLGGTKTQYF.

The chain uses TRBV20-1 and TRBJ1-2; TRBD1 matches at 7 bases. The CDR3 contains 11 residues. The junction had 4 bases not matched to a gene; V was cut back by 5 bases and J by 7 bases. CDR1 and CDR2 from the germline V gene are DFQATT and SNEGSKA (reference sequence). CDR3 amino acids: CSAPDRRGYTF. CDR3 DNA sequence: TGCAGTGCTCCGGACAGGCGTGGCTACACCTTC.

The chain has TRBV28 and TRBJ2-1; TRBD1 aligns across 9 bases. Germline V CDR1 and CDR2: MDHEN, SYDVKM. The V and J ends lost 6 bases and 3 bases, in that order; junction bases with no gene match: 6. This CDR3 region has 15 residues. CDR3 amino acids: CASRPGQGDYNEQFF. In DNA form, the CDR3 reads TGTGCCAGCAGGCCGGGACAGGGCGACTACAATGAGCAGTTCTTC.

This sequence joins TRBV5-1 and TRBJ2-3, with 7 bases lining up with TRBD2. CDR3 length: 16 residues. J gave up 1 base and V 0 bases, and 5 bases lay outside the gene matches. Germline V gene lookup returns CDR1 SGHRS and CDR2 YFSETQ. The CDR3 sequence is CASSLGRLAGTDTQYF. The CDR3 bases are TGCGCCAGCAGCTTGGGTCGGCTAGCGGGCACAGATACGCAGTATTTT.

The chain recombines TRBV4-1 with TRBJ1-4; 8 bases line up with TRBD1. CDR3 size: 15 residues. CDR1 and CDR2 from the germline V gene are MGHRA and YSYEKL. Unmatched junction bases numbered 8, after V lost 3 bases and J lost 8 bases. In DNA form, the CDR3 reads TGCGCCAGCAGCCAGGCCGGACAGGGATGGGAAAAACTGTTTTTT. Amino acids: CASSQAGQGWEKLFF.

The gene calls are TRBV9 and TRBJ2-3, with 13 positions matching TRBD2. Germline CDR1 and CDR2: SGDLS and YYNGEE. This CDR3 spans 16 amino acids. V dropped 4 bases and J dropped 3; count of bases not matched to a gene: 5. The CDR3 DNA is TGTGCCAGCAGCAAAGGGACTAGCGGGAAAACAGATACGCAGTATTTT. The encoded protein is CASSKGTSGKTDTQYF.

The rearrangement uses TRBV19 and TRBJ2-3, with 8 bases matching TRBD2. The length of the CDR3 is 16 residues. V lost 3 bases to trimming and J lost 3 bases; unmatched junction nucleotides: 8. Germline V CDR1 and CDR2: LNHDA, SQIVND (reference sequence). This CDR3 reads CASSITAGALTDTQYF. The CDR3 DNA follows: TGTGCCAGTAGTATTACAGCGGGAGCTCTGACAGATACGCAGTATTTT. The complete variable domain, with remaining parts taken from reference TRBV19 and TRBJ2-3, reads DGGITQSPKYLFRKEGQNVTLSCEQNLNHDAMYWYRQDPGQGLRLIYYSQIVNDFQKGDIAEGYSVSREKKESFPLTVTSAQKNPTAFYLCASSITAGALTDTQYFGPGTRLTVL.

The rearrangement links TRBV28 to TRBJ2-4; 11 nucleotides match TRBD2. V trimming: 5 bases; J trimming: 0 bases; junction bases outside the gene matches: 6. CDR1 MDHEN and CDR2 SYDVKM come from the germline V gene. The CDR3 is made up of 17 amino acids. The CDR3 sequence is CASSPGLAVLAKNIQYF. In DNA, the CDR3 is TGTGCCAGCAGTCCGGGACTAGCGGTCCTAGCCAAAAACATTCAGTACTTC. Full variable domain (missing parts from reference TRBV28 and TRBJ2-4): DVKVTQSSRYLVKRTGEKVFLECVQDMDHENMFWYRQDPGLGLRLIYFSYDVKMKEKGDIPEGYSVSREKKERFSLILESASTNQTSMYLCASSPGLAVLAKNIQYFGAGTRLSVL.

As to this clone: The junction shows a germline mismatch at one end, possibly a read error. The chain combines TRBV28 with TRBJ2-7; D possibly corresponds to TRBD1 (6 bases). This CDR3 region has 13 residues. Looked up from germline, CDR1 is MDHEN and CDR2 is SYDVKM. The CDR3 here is CASRRQVSYGQYF. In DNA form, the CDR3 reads TGTGCCAGCAGGCGACAGGTTTCTTACGGGCAGTACTTC.

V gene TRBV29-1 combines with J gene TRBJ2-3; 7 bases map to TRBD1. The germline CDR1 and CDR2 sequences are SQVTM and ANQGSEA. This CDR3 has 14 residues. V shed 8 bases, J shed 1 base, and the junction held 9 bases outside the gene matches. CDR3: CSTRQGGRTDTQYF. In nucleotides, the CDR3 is TGCAGCACCCGACAGGGCGGCCGCACAGATACGCAGTATTTT.

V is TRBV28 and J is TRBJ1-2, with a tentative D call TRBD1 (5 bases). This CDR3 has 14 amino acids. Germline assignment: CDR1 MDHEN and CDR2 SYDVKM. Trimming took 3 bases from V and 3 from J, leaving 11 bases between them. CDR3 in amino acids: CASSLGRGDYGYTF. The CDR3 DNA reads TGTGCCAGCAGTTTGGGGCGCGGAGACTATGGCTACACCTTC.

CDR3 sequence (DNA): TGTGCCAGCAGCCGCGGACAGGGGACTGAAGCTTTCTTT. Amino acids: CASSRGQGTEAFF. The chain has TRBV9 and TRBJ1-1, with TRBD1 matching over 9 bases. The germline V gene has CDR1 SGDLS and CDR2 YYNGEE. CDR3 size: 13 residues. Losses at the gene ends were 4 bases for V and 5 bases for J; bases not matched to a gene: 3.

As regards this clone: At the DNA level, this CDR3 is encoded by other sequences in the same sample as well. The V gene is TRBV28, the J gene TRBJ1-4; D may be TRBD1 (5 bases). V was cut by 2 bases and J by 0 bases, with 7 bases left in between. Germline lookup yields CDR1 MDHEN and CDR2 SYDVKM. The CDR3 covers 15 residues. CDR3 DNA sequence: TGTGCCAGCAGTTTAGGGGGGGCAACTAATGAAAAACTGTTTTTT. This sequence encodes CASSLGGATNEKLFF.